This T cell receptor (beta chain) originates from a study of T cell responses to AZD1222 COVID-19 vaccine. At least ten counts were recorded for this clone. Its antigen remains unidentified. Overall study results and limits: Donors were chiefly white British, with a greater number of females, and clonal diversity was perhaps underestimated. Recipients of AZD1222 seropositive at baseline numbered only 6 or 7.

Produced via immunoSEQ multiplex PCR; TCRdb's table is partial and in-frame only. The sample holds 83,000 or so clones; roughly 86% are singletons and the top ten take 6.9%. Trimming removed 6 bases at V and 5 bases at J, with 5 bases between. The germline gives CDR1 LNHDA, CDR2 SQIVND (reference sequence). The CDR3 has 10 amino acids. Second doses were pooled across both intervals (about 4 or about 12 weeks). The clonotype comes from an adult who received the AZD1222 COVID-19 vaccine. The material was peripheral blood, obtained 28 days after the second AZD1222 dose. The rearrangement joins TRBV19 to TRBJ2-7; D is unclear. The DNA of the CDR3 is TGTGCCAGTAGAGGCGACGAGCAGTACTTC. Translating it yields CASRGDEQYF.